The source of this TCR beta chain is a study of blood T cell repertoires in COVID-19. The wider study: The cDNA or gDNA used as material had been derived from T cells, B-cell-depleted T cells, or PBMCs.

TCRdb's copy holds only in-frame clones and misses some; the assay was immunoSEQ multiplex PCR. Here the sample spans 110,000 to 150,000 clones, approximately 80% being singletons. There are 14 residues in the CDR3. Germline CDR1 WNHNN, CDR2 SYGVQD (reference sequence). V shed 4 bases and J shed 2 bases, with 12 bases lying between them. Participant age was roughly 18 to 90 years, and participants resided in 20 to 30 US areas. Sequencing was carried out using PBMCs or T cells enriched from blood (not recorded which). The receptor was isolated from a woman aged 40 to 50 who had recovered from COVID-19. The chain has TRBV10-1 and TRBJ2-7; possibly TRBD1 for D (5 bases). CDR3 bases: TGCGCCAGCAGTGGGGGCCTCGACCCCTACGAGCAGTACTTC. This encodes CASSGGLDPYEQYF.